This is a list of T cell receptor beta chains from one sample in a study of T-cell reconstitution after alpha-beta-depleted transplantation in children. TCRdb itself ran the PCR reads through MiXCR, one entry per CDR3 protein. The sample includes some 440,000 distinct CDR3 sequences, 15% to 20% seen only once; the top ten take roughly 29%. This specimen was PBMCs, mostly from graft donor cells, taken 360 days after TCRalphabeta/CD19-depleted stem cell transplant. These receptors all come from a boy less than two years old who had a stem cell transplant for Wiskott-Aldrich syndrome, so the T cells may come from the graft donor. Each CDR3 is given with its conserved first and last residue. A D gene is named only where the DNA matches it firmly. Rows may omit the clone size; those that give it use once, few, many or a size class.

CDR3 DNA	CDR3 protein	J gene	D gene	V gene	clone size
TGCAGTGCTAGAGGGGGAGGCAAAAACATTCAGTACTTC	CSARGGGKNIQYF	TRBJ2-4	NA	TRBV20-1	few
TGTGCCACCAGTGATTCCCCGACGGGAAACTATGGCTACACCTTC	CATSDSPTGNYGYTF	TRBJ1-2	NA	TRBV24-1	NA
TGTGCCAGCAGTTACGGGGGTAGAATGGGCTACACCTTC	CASSYGGRMGYTF	TRBJ1-2	NA	TRBV6-5	few
TGCGCCAGCAGCTTGGTTGCTAATGGGGCCAACGTCCTGACTTTC	CASSLVANGANVLTF	TRBJ2-6	NA	TRBV5-1	NA
TGTGCCAGCAGCTTAAAGCTCGCAGGGGTCACAGATACGCAGTATTTT	CASSLKLAGVTDTQYF	TRBJ2-3	NA	TRBV7-9	few
TGCGCCAGCAGCTTAGCGGGAGAGGCTTGGGCGAACACCGGGGAGCTGTTTTTT	CASSLAGEAWANTGELFF	TRBJ2-2	TRBD2	TRBV4-1	NA
TGTGCCAGCAGTGAAGCCCGTGGGCTTTCCTACGAGCAGTACTTC	CASSEARGLSYEQYF	TRBJ2-7	NA	TRBV2	NA
TGTGCCAGCAGTGCCCGGCGCGGAGGCACAGATACGCAGTATTTT	CASSARRGGTDTQYF	TRBJ2-3	NA	TRBV6-1	few
TGCGCCAGCAGCCAACATAGAGGATCTAGCACAGATACGCAGTATTTT	CASSQHRGSSTDTQYF	TRBJ2-3	NA	TRBV4-3	NA
TGTGCCAGCAGCTTCGGGAGGGGCAATGAGCAGTTCTTC	CASSFGRGNEQFF	TRBJ2-1	TRBD2	TRBV7-8	NA
TGTGCCAGCAGTGTCGGACTAGCCTCCTACAATGAGCAGTTCTTC	CASSVGLASYNEQFF	TRBJ2-1	TRBD2	TRBV27	NA
TGTGCCAGCATCAAAAGTCCTCCCGGTAATGAGCAGTTCTTC	CASIKSPPGNEQFF	TRBJ2-1	NA	TRBV7-9	NA
TGCAGTGCAACTATTCCGGGGTCCAGGCCCCACGAGCAGTACTTC	CSATIPGSRPHEQYF	TRBJ2-7	NA	TRBV20-1	few
TGTGCCAGCAGCTTAAGGTTAGGGCGGGGGAGGAGCTCCTACAATGAGCAGTTCTTC	CASSLRLGRGRSSYNEQFF	TRBJ2-1	TRBD2	TRBV7-3	once
TGCAGTGCTCAGGCAGGGTCGTCCTACGAGCAGTACTTC	CSAQAGSSYEQYF	TRBJ2-7	NA	TRBV20-1	NA
TGTGCCAGCAGCCCCGGAAGGGTAGCGTACTCCTACAATGAGCAGTTCTTC	CASSPGRVAYSYNEQFF	TRBJ2-1	NA	TRBV7-9	many
TGCGCCAGCAGCCCCGAGGGTCTCTCTAGTGAGCAGTACTTC	CASSPEGLSSEQYF	TRBJ2-7	NA	TRBV4-3	NA
TGTGCCAGCAGTTTATTGGCAGGGGGCTACGAGCAGTACTTC	CASSLLAGGYEQYF	TRBJ2-7	TRBD1	TRBV12-3/TRBV12-4	many
TGTGCCAGCAGCGTCCCGGGACTAGCGGGGAGACACACAGATACGCAGTATTTT	CASSVPGLAGRHTDTQYF	TRBJ2-3	TRBD2	TRBV5-5	few
TGTGCCAGCAGTTACCGGTCTAATGAAGCTTTCTTT	CASSYRSNEAFF	TRBJ1-1	NA	TRBV6-2/TRBV6-3	few
TGCGCCAGCAGCACCCATTTCGGCCACGGATATGGCTACACCTTC	CASSTHFGHGYGYTF	TRBJ1-2	NA	TRBV4-3	NA